This T cell receptor (beta chain) was identified in a study of Ad26.COV2.S vaccination and SARS-CoV-2 variants. This clone was found once. Its antigen is still unknown. The sample's treatment: about 20 received Ad26.COV2.S at low or high dose, single or two shots; roughly 5 received placebo; per-sample allocation not given. Samples were taken on day 63 after the first vaccine or placebo injection. Study findings and constraints: Considerable breadth of spike-specific CD8+ and CD4+ T cell responses has reportedly been documented following vaccination.

Sequenced by immunoSEQ multiplex PCR; TCRdb stores in-frame clones only, minus some. The sample includes around 300,000 clones, approximately 90% of them seen just once. Germline V gives CDR1 GTSNPN, CDR2 SVGIG (reference sequence). There are 13 residues in the CDR3. Trimming at V came to 5 bases and at J to 7 bases, leaving 6 bases not matched to a gene. The chain has TRBV30 and TRBJ2-2; 8 nucleotides match TRBD1. The sample here was peripheral blood, taken in a trial of Ad26.COV2.S vaccine versus placebo. The sequence derives from a person aged 18-65 years who received the Ad26.COV2.S COVID-19 vaccine or a placebo. The CDR3 nucleotides are TGTGCCTGGGCTCAGGGGGCCAACGGGGAGCTGTTTTTT. It yields the protein CAWAQGANGELFF. The full variable domain, completed using reference TRBV30 and TRBJ2-2, is SQTIHQWPATLVQPVGSPLSLECTVEGTSNPNLYWYRQAAGRGLQLLFYSVGIGQISSEVPQNLSASRPQDRQFILSSKKLLLSDSGFYLCAWAQGANGELFFGEGSRLTVL.